These 21 T cell receptor beta chains originate from one sample sequenced in a study of cytomegalovirus exposure and HLA in healthy donors. 13 Jbeta primers and 60 Vbeta primers were used for the PCR. Some clones are missing from TCRdb's copy, which holds only in-frame ones; the method was immunoSEQ multiplex PCR. Of 150,000 to 200,000 clones listed, approximately 70% were seen once; the top ten hold 6% to 7.5%. Sequencing was done on a sample of PBMCs. The receptors come from a man in his forties in good health and CMV-seropositive.

J is TRBJ2-6 and V is TRBV6-5, with D possibly being TRBD2 (6 bases). The CDR3 covers 15 residues. Germline CDR1 reads MNHEY; CDR2 reads SVGAGI. The ends were cut back, 6 bases at V and 0 bases at J, with 9 bases in the middle. This chain's CDR3 is CASRPGGSGANVLTF. CDR3 nucleotides: TGTGCCAGCAGACCCGGGGGCTCTGGGGCCAACGTCCTGACTTTC.

This clone was detected once. This chain uses TRBV7-9 with TRBJ1-6, with D tentatively TRBD1 (5 bases). Germline CDR1 is SEHNR and CDR2 is FQNEAQ (reference sequence). The CDR3 runs to 15 residues. Trimming removed 3 bases at V and 6 bases at J, with 12 bases between. The CDR3 sequence: CASSFGGAFNSPLHF. The CDR3 nucleotides read TGTGCCAGCAGCTTCGGAGGGGCCTTTAATTCACCCCTCCACTTT.

The chain joins TRBV10-3 to TRBJ2-2, with a tentative D call TRBD1 (6 bases). Germline CDR1 ENHRY, CDR2 SYGVKD. This CDR3 is 16 amino acids long. V was shortened by 5 bases and J by 2 bases, with 15 bases between the two germline ends. The CDR3 region is CAISSGTPDNTGELFF. The CDR3 region has the DNA TGTGCCATCAGTTCCGGGACACCGGACAACACCGGGGAGCTGTTTTTT.

The chain is built from TRBV15 and TRBJ2-5, with TRBD1 as a possible D gene (6 bases). The V end was cut by 3 bases, the J end by 1 base, with 15 bases between. The CDR3 covers 16 residues. Germline V gene lookup returns CDR1 LNHNV and CDR2 YYDKDF (reference sequence). CDR3: CATSSWTEISQETQYF. The CDR3 DNA follows: TGTGCCACCAGCAGCTGGACAGAAATCTCCCAAGAGACCCAGTACTTC.

The V and J genes are TRBV6-5 and TRBJ2-7; TRBD1 is a possible D gene (6 bases). The CDR3 is 15 residues long. The V end lost 0 bases, the J end lost 2 bases, and 11 bases lay between the germline ends. Germline V gives CDR1 MNHEY, CDR2 SVGAGI. For the CDR3, the DNA is TGTGCCAGCAGTTACTCTGGGCAGGGGACCTACGAGCAGTACTTC. Translating it yields CASSYSGQGTYEQYF.

V gene TRBV10-3 combines with J gene TRBJ2-1; 11 bases are shared with TRBD1. The V segment lost 10 bases and the J segment 8 bases; nucleotides outside the gene matches: 13. CDR1 is ENHRY and CDR2 is SYGVKD in the germline V gene. The CDR3 consists of 15 residues. The CDR3 reads CATGPGQGVSHEQFF. The CDR3 nucleotides are TGTGCCACGGGACCGGGACAGGGGGTATCTCATGAGCAGTTCTTC.

The V and J genes are TRBV5-1 and TRBJ2-1; TRBD2 might be the D (5 bases). V was clipped by 4 bases and J by 10 bases, with 15 bases between them. The CDR3 has 13 amino acids. Germline CDR1 SGHRS, CDR2 YFSETQ. The CDR3 sequence is CASSPPGRSEQFF. CDR3 bases: TGCGCCAGCAGCCCCCCGGGGAGATCGGAGCAGTTCTTC.

This clone is a singleton in its sample. This chain uses TRBV21-1 with TRBJ1-6. TRBV21-1 is designated a pseudogene. This CDR3 has 18 amino acids. The CDR3 DNA sequence: TGTGCCAGCAGCAAGGGGGACTGGGGAAGCTCCTATAATTCACCCCTCCACTTT. Translated, it gives CASSKGDWGSSYNSPLHF.

The chain is built from TRBV11-2 and TRBJ2-5, with 7 bases identical to TRBD2. The CDR3 is 15 amino acids. The ends lost 3 bases at V and 1 base at J; junction bases unmatched: 5. Germline lookup yields CDR1 SGHAT and CDR2 FQNNGV. DNA for the CDR3: TGTGCCAGCAGCTTGGGAGGGACCCGCCAAGAGACCCAGTACTTC. It encodes CASSLGGTRQETQYF.

The chain is built from TRBV29-1 and TRBJ2-1; 12 nucleotides match TRBD2. The CDR3 has 15 residues. CDR1 is SQVTM and CDR2 is ANQGSEA in the germline V gene. Trimming took 7 bases from V and 9 from J; bases not matched to a gene: 13. CDR3 in amino acids: CSGTSLAGGIGEQFF. CDR3 DNA sequence: TGCAGCGGCACCTCTCTAGCGGGGGGGATCGGTGAGCAGTTCTTC.

The chain carries TRBV4-3 and TRBJ2-5; D uncertain. V shed 0 bases and J shed 6 bases, with 14 bases lying between them. The CDR3 contains 15 residues. Germline-derived CDR1 and CDR2 are LGHNA and YSLEER. CDR3 nucleotide sequence: TGCGCCAGCAGCCAAGATCTGAAACAAATAAAGACCCAGTACTTC. Amino acids: CASSQDLKQIKTQYF.

This clone was found once. V usage is TRBV27 and J usage is TRBJ2-5, with 7 bases matching TRBD2. Near its end, the DNA agrees better with TRBJ2-7, so the J call may be wrong. The V gene's germline CDR1 is MNHEY and CDR2 SMNVEV (reference sequence). This CDR3 region has 13 residues. The CDR3 nucleotides read TGTGCCAGCAAGGGAGGGCGTCCACTCGAGCAGTACTTC. The encoded protein is CASKGGRPLEQYF.

This sequence joins TRBV6-1 and TRBJ1-3, with 9 bases fitting TRBD1. CDR3 size: 15 residues. The junction had 5 bases not matched to a gene; V was cut back by 6 bases and J by 2 bases. CDR1 is MNHNS, CDR2 SASEGT, per germline. The CDR3 loop reads CASSFRDRAGNTIYF. CDR3 nucleotides: TGTGCCAGCAGCTTCCGGGACAGGGCTGGAAACACCATATATTTT.

This clone turned up a few times. The chain links TRBV5-1 to TRBJ2-5; TRBD1 agrees at 12 bases. The J call may be in error: the DNA end matches TRBJ2-7 better. The CDR3 consists of 19 residues. Germline assignment: CDR1 SGHRS and CDR2 YFSETQ. DNA for the CDR3: TGCGCCAGCAGTACTCGTCCCGGGACAGGGGGCTCTACCACCTACGAGCAGTACTTC. Amino acids: CASSTRPGTGGSTTYEQYF.

CDR3 in DNA: TGTGCCAGCAGTGAAATCACAGGGCCCGTCTACGAGCAGTACTTC. This encodes CASSEITGPVYEQYF. The J gene is TRBJ2-7, the V gene TRBV2; tentative D call: TRBD1 (6 bases). Germline values: CDR1 SNHLY, CDR2 FYNNEI. With 2 bases removed from V and 3 bases from J, the gap between germline ends came to 14 bases. The CDR3 sequence is 15 residues long.

The rearrangement joins TRBV5-1 to TRBJ1-2; the D gene is possibly TRBD1 (5 bases). V gave up 0 bases and J gave up 7 bases, with 13 bases separating them. Germline-derived CDR1 and CDR2 are SGHRS and YFSETQ. The CDR3 loop spans 14 amino acids. The CDR3 here is CASSLAGGDGGYTF. DNA for the CDR3: TGCGCCAGCAGCTTGGCCGGCGGGGACGGTGGCTACACCTTC.

J is TRBJ1-2 and V is TRBV5-4, with D perhaps matching TRBD1 (5 bases). V was cut by 4 bases and J by 4 bases, with 20 bases left in between. The CDR3 totals 16 residues. Per the germline V gene, CDR1 is SGHNT and CDR2 is YYREEE (reference sequence). The CDR3 sequence: CASSPGGGGVFYGYTF. The CDR3, as DNA: TGTGCCAGCAGCCCCGGGGGTGGAGGGGTTTTCTATGGCTACACCTTC.

The DNA of the CDR3 is TGTGCCTGCTCCGGGACAGGGGACAATGAGCAGTTCTTC. Protein product: CACSGTGDNEQFF. The chain has TRBV30 and TRBJ2-1; 10 nucleotides agree with TRBD1. The CDR3 is 13 residues long. Germline V gene sequence: CDR1 GTSNPN, CDR2 SVGIG (reference sequence). With V trimmed by 6 bases and J by 5 bases, 4 bases remained unmatched.

This clone has a count of ten or more. The chain employs TRBV7-9 and TRBJ2-7, with a tentative D call TRBD1 (5 bases). Germline CDR1 and CDR2: SEHNR and FQNEAQ (reference sequence). The CDR3 totals 13 residues. V lost 6 bases and J 6 bases, leaving 15 bases between the germline ends. Written as DNA, the CDR3 is TGTGCCAGCAGTTCTAAGGACACCGCCGAGCAGTACTTC. Protein sequence: CASSSKDTAEQYF.

The rearrangement joins TRBV11-2 to TRBJ2-7; a weak D match, TRBD1 (7 bases). The germline CDR1 and CDR2 sequences are SGHAT and FQNNGV. V was shortened by 8 bases and J by 3 bases, with 23 bases between the two germline ends. The CDR3 length is 16 residues. The CDR3 here is CASGVGRGRGDYEQYF. In DNA form, the CDR3 reads TGTGCCAGCGGAGTTGGCCGGGGCAGGGGGGACTACGAGCAGTACTTC.

The rearrangement links TRBV11-3 to TRBJ2-2; 7 bases fit TRBD1. Unmatched junction bases numbered 2, after V lost 1 base and J lost 0 bases. Germline V CDR1 and CDR2: SGHNT, YENEEA. The CDR3 is 16 amino acids. In DNA, the CDR3 is TGTGCCAGCAGCTTAGGAGGGGGCGCGAACACCGGGGAGCTGTTTTTT. It codes for CASSLGGGANTGELFF.